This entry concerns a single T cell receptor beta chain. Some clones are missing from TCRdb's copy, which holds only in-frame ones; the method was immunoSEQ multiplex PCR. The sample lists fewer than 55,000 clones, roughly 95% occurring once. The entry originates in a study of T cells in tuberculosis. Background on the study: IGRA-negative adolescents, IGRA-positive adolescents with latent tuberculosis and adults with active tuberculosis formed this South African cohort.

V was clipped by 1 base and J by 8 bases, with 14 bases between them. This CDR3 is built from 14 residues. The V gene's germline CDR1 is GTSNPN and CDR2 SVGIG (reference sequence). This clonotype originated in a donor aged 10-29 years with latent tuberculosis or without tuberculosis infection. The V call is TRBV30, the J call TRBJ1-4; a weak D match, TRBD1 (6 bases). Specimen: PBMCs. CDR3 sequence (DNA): TGTGCCTGGAGTGGGGACCTGAGGGGGGAAAAACTGTTTTTT. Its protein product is CAWSGDLRGEKLFF.